This is a list of T cell receptor beta chains from one sample in a study of glioma-infiltrating T cells after dendritic cell vaccination. The protocol was immunoSEQ multiplex PCR, while the TCRdb copy is restricted to in-frame clones and leaves out a portion. The repertoire holds approximately 92,000 clones, 80% seen once, with approximately 5.4% in the top ten. The source material was blood, sampled after dendritic cell vaccination. These receptors all stem from a human donor with glioblastoma. The CDR3 runs from the conserved cysteine through the conserved F or W. Each record gives: CDR3 length, clone size, J gene, V gene, CDR3 protein. Clone size, where shown, is once, few, many, or a class for clones that have expanded.

15 | NA | TRBJ1-5 | TRBV2 | CASSRQQGANQPQHF
12 | NA | TRBJ2-5 | TRBV5-8 | CASSLVHETQYF
16 | few | TRBJ2-2 | TRBV1 | CTSSQARVIPAGELFF
14 | NA | TRBJ2-7 | TRBV2 | CASRTGQGAHEQYF
14 | NA | TRBJ1-4 | TRBV30 | CAWSADSRVEKLFF
11 | few | TRBJ2-7 | TRBV19 | CASSPIYEQYF
14 | few | TRBJ1-1 | TRBV18 | CASSPLAGITEAFF
14 | NA | TRBJ2-1 | TRBV5-1 | CASRRLAGDGEQFF
15 | few | TRBJ2-1 | TRBV5-1 | CASSFVTSGYNEQFF
14 | NA | TRBJ2-7 | TRBV5-1 | CASSLVVQSYEQYF
14 | NA | TRBJ2-1 | TRBV19 | CASSTGTTYNEQFF
15 | NA | TRBJ2-3 | TRBV6-5 | CASSTPRGGKDTQYF
15 | NA | TRBJ1-2 | TRBV9 | CASSVEAGGFYGYTF
14 | NA | TRBJ2-7 | TRBV28 | CASSPHGGVDEQYF
12 | once | TRBJ2-7 | TRBV2 | CASSQNRGRQYF
17 | NA | TRBJ1-1 | TRBV5-4 | CASSLDRGPHYNTEAFF
13 | NA | TRBJ1-3 | TRBV27 | CASSGQGRNTIYF
16 | once | TRBJ2-6 | TRBV5-1 | CASSLYGSPGANVLTF
17 | NA | TRBJ2-2 | TRBV18 | CASSPFQPEVTVGELFF
14 | NA | TRBJ1-4 | TRBV7-9 | CASSSGTGNEKLFF
14 | NA | TRBJ2-1 | TRBV6-5 | CASVRWLADHEQFF
17 | once | TRBJ2-1 | TRBV25-1 | CASSELAGGAAYNEQFF
14 | NA | TRBJ1-2 | TRBV27 | CASSPPGQDYGYTF
15 | NA | TRBJ1-1 | TRBV18 | CASSPLGQQNTEAFF
13 | few | TRBJ1-3 | TRBV5-1 | CASSTSGENTIYF
13 | few | TRBJ1-2 | TRBV10-2 | CASSDQGYYGYTF
13 | NA | TRBJ2-7 | TRBV5-1 | CASSWTGSHEQYF
15 | NA | TRBJ1-2 | TRBV7-2 | CASSLGGGTNYGYTF
14 | NA | TRBJ1-2 | TRBV15 | CATSTRDREYGYTF
17 | NA | TRBJ2-4 | TRBV7-9 | CASSLIPTSGIPNIQYF
15 | NA | TRBJ1-6 | TRBV28 | CASSFLQGWNSPLHF
16 | NA | TRBJ2-7 | TRBV11-2 | CASSLDWTLSAYEQYF
13 | NA | TRBJ1-2 | TRBV7-8 | CASSSTGNYGYTF
15 | NA | TRBJ2-2 | TRBV5-1 | CASSLAGQNTGELFF
13 | NA | TRBJ2-1 | TRBV5-4 | CASSLYMVAEQFF
13 | NA | TRBJ1-5 | TRBV6-5 | CASRGRRDQPQHF
15 | NA | TRBJ2-5 | TRBV2 | CASKYGRRYQETQYF
14 | few | TRBJ2-7 | TRBV28 | CASSLFSQLEHSYF
15 | NA | TRBJ1-3 | TRBV18 | CASSRGPDSGNTIYF
16 | NA | TRBJ2-2 | TRBV19 | CASSLGAGATTGELFF
14 | once | TRBJ2-7 | TRBV30 | CAWSVSTVVYEQYF
13 | NA | TRBJ1-2 | TRBV2 | CASKLPGGYGYTF
13 | NA | TRBJ2-5 | TRBV5-4 | CASSLLQEETQYF
17 | NA | TRBJ2-2 | TRBV18 | CASSPAGTSGGGGELFF
17 | NA | TRBJ2-3 | TRBV5-1 | CASSLASSGSPSDTQYF
14 | NA | TRBJ2-7 | TRBV11-2 | CASSLQTGYYEQYF
18 | NA | TRBJ2-1 | TRBV4-1 | CASSQGYRGDKNYNEQFF
16 | NA | TRBJ1-2 | TRBV27 | CASSPTTFTGMRGYTF
18 | NA | NA | TRBV30 | CAWRGTDKDRGIFYEQYF
11 | NA | TRBJ1-2 | TRBV15 | CATSSRGRPSF
15 | NA | TRBJ1-5 | TRBV10-3 | CAISESTGGNQPQHF
14 | NA | TRBJ2-5 | TRBV19 | CASSIQADQETQYF
16 | NA | TRBJ1-6 | TRBV5-6 | CASSATGTGYYSPLHF